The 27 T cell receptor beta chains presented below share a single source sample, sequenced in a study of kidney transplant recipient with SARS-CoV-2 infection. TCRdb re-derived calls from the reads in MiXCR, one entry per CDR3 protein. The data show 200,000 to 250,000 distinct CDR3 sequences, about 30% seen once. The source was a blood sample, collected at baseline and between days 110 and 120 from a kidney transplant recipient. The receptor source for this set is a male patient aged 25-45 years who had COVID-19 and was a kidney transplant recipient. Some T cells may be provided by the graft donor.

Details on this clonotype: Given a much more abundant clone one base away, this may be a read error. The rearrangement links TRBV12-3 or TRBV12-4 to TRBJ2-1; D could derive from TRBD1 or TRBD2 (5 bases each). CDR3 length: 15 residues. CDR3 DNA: TGTGCCAACAGTGCAGGGAGAACTTCCCACAATGAGCAGTTCTTC. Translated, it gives CANSAGRTSHNEQFF.

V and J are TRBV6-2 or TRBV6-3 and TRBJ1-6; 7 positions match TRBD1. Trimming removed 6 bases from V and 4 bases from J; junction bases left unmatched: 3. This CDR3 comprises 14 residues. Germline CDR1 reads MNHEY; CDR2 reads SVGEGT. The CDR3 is CASRPGQYNSPLHF. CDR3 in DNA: TGTGCCAGCAGACCGGGACAGTATAATTCACCCCTCCACTTT.

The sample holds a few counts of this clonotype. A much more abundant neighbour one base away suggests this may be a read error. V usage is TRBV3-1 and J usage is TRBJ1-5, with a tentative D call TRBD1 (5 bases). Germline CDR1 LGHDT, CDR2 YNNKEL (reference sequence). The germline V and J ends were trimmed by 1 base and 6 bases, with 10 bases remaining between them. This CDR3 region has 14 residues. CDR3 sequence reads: CASSQARGRQPQHF. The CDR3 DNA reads TGTGCCAGCAGCCAAGCACGGGGCCGTCAGCCCCAGCATTTT.

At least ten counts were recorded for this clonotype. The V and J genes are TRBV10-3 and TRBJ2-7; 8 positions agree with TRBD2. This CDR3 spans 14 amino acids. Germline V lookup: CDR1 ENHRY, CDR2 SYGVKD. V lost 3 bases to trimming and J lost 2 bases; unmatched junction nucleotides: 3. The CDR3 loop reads CAISEDSGTYEQYF. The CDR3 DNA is TGTGCCATCAGTGAAGATAGCGGGACCTACGAGCAGTACTTC.

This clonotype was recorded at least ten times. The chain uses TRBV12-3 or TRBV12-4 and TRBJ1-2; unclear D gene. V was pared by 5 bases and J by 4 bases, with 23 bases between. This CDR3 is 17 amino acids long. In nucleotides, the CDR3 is TGTGCCAGCAGTCGGCATGTCAGCTTCCGAAAGACCTATGGCTACACCTTC. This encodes CASSRHVSFRKTYGYTF.

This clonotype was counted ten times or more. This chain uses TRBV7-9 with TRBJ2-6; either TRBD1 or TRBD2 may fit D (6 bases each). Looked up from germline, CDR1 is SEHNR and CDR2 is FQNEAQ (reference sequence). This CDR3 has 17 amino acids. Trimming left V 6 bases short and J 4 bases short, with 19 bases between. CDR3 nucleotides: TGTGCCAGCAGGAGCTGGGGACGGGGGCCCGGGGCCAACGTCCTGACTTTC. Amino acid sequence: CASRSWGRGPGANVLTF.

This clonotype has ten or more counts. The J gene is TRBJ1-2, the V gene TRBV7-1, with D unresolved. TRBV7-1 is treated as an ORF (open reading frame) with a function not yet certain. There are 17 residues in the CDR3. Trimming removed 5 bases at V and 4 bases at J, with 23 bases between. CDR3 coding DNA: TGTGCCAGCAGCGTGGTGTATCACGAGGGAAAGACCTATGGCTACACCTTC. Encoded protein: CASSVVYHEGKTYGYTF.

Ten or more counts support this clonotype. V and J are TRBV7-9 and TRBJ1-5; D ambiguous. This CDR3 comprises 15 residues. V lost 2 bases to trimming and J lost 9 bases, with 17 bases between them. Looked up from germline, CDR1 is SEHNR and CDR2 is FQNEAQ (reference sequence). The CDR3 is CASSLMVGVMGPQHF. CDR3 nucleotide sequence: TGTGCCAGCAGCTTAATGGTTGGGGTAATGGGGCCCCAGCATTTT.

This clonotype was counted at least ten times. The CDR3 DNA follows: TGCGCCAGCTCGGGCGGGGCCACAGATACGCAGTATTTT. It yields the protein CASSGGATDTQYF. This rearrangement joins TRBV23-1 to TRBJ2-3, with a tentative D call TRBD2 (6 bases). TRBV23-1 is an open reading frame whose function is uncertain. This CDR3 spans 13 amino acids. Trimming pared 8 bases from V and 2 bases from J, leaving 11 bases between.

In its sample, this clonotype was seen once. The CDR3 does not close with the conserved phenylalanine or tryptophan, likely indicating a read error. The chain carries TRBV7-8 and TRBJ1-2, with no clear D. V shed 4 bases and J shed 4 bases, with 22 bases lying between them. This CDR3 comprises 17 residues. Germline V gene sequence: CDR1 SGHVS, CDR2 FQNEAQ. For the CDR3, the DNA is TGTGCCAGCAGCTACCTATGGTTTACCCGAAAGACCTATGGCTACACCCTC. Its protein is CASSYLWFTRKTYGYTL.

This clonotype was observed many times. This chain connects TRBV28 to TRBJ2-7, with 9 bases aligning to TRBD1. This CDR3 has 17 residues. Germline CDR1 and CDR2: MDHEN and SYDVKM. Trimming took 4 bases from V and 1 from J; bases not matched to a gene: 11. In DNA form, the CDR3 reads TGTGCCAGCAGTTCTTCTTGGACAGGGGTTTCGTCCTACGAGCAGTACTTC. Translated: CASSSSWTGVSSYEQYF.

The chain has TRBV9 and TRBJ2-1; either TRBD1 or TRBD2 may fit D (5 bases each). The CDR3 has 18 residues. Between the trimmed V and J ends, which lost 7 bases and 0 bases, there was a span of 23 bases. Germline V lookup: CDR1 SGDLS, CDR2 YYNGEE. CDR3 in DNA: TGTGCCAGCGGCGCCCCGGGACGGGGATTAAGCTCCTACAATGAGCAGTTCTTC. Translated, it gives CASGAPGRGLSSYNEQFF.

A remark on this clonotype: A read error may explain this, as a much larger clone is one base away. As DNA, the CDR3 is TGTGCCAGCGGCGTAGTAACTAGCGGGAGTACCGGGGAGCTGTTTTTT. The encoded protein is CASGVVTSGSTGELFF. The V and J genes are TRBV9 and TRBJ2-2; TRBD2 matches 11 bases. Looked up from germline, CDR1 is SGDLS and CDR2 is YYNGEE. The CDR3 contains 16 residues.

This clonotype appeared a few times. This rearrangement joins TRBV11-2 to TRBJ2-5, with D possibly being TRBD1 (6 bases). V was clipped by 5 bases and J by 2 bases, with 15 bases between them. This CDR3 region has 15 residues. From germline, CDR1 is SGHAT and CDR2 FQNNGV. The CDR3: CASSPRDTFQETQYF. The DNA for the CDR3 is TGTGCCAGCAGCCCCCGGGACACCTTTCAAGAGACCCAGTACTTC.

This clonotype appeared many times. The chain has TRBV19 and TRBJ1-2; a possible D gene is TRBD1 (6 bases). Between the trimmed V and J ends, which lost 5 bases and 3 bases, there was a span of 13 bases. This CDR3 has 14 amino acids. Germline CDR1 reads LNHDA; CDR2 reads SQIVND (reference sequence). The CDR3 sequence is CASSRTAGDYGYTF. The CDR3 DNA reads TGTGCCAGTAGTCGGACGGCAGGGGACTATGGCTACACCTTC.

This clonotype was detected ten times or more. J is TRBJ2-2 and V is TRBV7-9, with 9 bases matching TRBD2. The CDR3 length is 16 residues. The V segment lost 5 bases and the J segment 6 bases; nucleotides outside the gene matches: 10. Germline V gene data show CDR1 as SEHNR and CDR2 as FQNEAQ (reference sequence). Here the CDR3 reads CASSQARGRAAGELFF. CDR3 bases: TGTGCCAGCAGCCAAGCACGCGGGAGGGCCGCCGGGGAGCTGTTTTTT.

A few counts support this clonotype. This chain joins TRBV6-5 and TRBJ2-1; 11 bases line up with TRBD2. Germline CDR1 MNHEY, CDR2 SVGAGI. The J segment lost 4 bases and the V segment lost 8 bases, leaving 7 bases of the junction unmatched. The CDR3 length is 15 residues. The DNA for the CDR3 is TGTGCCAGCGGCCCGACTAGCGGGGATTACAATGAGCAGTTCTTC. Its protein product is CASGPTSGDYNEQFF.

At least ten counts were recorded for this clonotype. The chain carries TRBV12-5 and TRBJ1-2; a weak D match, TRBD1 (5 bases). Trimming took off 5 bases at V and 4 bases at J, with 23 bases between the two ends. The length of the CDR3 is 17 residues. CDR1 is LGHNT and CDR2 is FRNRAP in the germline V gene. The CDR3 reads CASGGENLQGKTYGYTF. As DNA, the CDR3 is TGTGCTAGTGGTGGGGAGAATTTGCAGGGAAAGACCTATGGCTACACCTTC.

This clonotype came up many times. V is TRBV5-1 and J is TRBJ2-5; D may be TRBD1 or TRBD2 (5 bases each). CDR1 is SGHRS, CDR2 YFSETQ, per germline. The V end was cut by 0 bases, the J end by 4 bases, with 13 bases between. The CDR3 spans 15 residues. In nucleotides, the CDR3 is TGCGCCAGCAGCTTGGCCGTAGGGGACCCAGAGACCCAGTACTTC. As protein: CASSLAVGDPETQYF.

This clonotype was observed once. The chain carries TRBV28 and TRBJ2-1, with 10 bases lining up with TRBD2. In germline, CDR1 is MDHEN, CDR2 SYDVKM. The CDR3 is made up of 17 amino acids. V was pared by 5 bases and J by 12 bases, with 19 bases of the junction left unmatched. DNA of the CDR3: TGTGCCAGCAGTACGGTGCTTCCGGGACTAGCGTTCGGTGTGCAGTTCTTC. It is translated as CASSTVLPGLAFGVQFF.

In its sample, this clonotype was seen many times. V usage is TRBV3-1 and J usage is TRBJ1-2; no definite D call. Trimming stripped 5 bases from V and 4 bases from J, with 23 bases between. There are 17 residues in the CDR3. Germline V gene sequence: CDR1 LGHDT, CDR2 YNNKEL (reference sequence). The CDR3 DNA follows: TGTGCCAGCAGCAGCGAGGGCACCCTTCGAAAGACCTATGGCTACACCTTC. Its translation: CASSSEGTLRKTYGYTF. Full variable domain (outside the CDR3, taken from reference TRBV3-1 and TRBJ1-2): DTAVSQTPKYLVTQMGNDKSIKCEQNLGHDTMYWYKQDSKKFLKIMFSYNNKELIINETVPNRFSPKSPDKAHLNLHINSLELGDSAVYFCASSSEGTLRKTYGYTFGSGTRLTVV.

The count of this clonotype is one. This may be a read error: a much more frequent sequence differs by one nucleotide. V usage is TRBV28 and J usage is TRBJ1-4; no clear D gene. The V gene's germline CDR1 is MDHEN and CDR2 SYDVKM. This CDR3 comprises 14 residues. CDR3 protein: CASKARAYNEKLSF. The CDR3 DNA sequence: TGTGCCAGCAAGGCCCGGGCCTATAATGAAAAACTGTCTTTT. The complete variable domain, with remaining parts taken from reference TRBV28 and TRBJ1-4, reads DVKVTQSSRYLVKRTGEKVFLECVQDMDHENMFWYRQDPGLGLRLIYFSYDVKMKEKGDIPEGYSVSREKKERFSLILESASTNQTSMYLCASKARAYNEKLSFGSGTQLSVL.

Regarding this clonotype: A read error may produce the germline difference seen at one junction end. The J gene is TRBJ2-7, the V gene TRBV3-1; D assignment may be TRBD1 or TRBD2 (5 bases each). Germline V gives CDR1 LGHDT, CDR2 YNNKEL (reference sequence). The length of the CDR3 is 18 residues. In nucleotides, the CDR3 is TGTGCCAGCAGCCGACGAGGTCTAGTGGGGACCAGCTCCTACGAGCAGTACTTT. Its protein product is CASSRRGLVGTSSYEQYF.

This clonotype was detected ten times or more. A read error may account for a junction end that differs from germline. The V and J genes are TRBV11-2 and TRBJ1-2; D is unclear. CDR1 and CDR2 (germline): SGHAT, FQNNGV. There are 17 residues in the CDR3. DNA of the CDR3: TGCGCCAGCAGTGGTCCAATCACTTCTAGAAAGACCTATGGCTACACCTTC. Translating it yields CASSGPITSRKTYGYTF.

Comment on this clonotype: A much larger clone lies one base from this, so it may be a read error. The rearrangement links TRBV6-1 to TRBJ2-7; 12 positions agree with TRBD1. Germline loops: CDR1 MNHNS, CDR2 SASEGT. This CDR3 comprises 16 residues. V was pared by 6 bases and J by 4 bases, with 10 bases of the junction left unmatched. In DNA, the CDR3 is TGTGCCAGCAGGAGAAGTTCGGGACAGGGGGCATACGAGCAGTACTTC. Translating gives CASRRSSGQGAYEQYF.

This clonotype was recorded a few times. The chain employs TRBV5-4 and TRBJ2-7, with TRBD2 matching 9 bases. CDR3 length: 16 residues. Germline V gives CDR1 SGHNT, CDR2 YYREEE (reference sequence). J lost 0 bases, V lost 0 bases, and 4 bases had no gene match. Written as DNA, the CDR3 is TGTGCCAGCAGCTTGGTCGCGGGAGGGCTCTCCTACGAGCAGTACTTC. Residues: CASSLVAGGLSYEQYF. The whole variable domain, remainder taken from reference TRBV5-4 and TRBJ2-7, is ETGVTQSPTHLIKTRGQQVTLRCSSQSGHNTVSWYQQALGQGPQFIFQYYREEENGRGNFPPRFSGLQFPNYSSELNVNALELDDSALYLCASSLVAGGLSYEQYFGPGTRLTVT.

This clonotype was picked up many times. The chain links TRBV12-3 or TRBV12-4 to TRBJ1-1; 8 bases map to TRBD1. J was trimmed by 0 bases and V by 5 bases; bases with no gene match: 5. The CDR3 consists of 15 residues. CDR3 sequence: CASSRTGQMNTEAFF. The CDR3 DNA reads TGTGCCAGCAGTCGGACAGGGCAAATGAACACTGAAGCTTTCTTT.